This TCR beta chain was documented in a study of T cell responses to AZD1222 COVID-19 vaccine. The CDR3 consists of 17 residues. V lost 4 bases, J lost 3 bases, and 7 bases stayed unmatched. Per germline, CDR1 KGHSH and CDR2 LQKENI. TCRdb's copy holds only in-frame clones and misses some; the assay was immunoSEQ multiplex PCR. The repertoire holds 110,000 or so clones, with approximately 87% as singletons. Here the sequenced sample was peripheral blood, taken 28 days after the second AZD1222 dose. The TCR was taken from an adult who received the AZD1222 COVID-19 vaccine. The chain combines TRBV18 with TRBJ2-6, with 9 bases aligning to TRBD1. CDR3 DNA sequence: TGTGCCAGCTCACAACCCGGGACAGGGTATGGGGCCAACGTCCTGACTTTC. This codes for CASSQPGTGYGANVLTF.